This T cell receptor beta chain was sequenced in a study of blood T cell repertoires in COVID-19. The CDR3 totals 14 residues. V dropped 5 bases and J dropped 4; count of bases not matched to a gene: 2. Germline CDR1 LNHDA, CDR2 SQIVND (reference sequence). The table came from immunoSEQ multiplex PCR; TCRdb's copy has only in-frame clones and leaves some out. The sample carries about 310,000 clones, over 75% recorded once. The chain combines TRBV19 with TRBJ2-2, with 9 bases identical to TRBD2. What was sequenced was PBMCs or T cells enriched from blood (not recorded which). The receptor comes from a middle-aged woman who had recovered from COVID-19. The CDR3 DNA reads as TGTGCCAGTAGTCAACTAGCGGGCACCGGGGAGCTGTTTTTT. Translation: CASSQLAGTGELFF.